The clone carrying this T cell receptor (beta chain) was found once. The antigen is undetermined. The germline V gene has CDR1 MNHEY and CDR2 SVGAGI. The germline V and J ends were trimmed by 6 bases and 0 bases, with 9 bases remaining between them. The CDR3 runs to 14 residues. The protocol was immunoSEQ multiplex PCR, while the TCRdb copy is restricted to in-frame clones and leaves out a portion. The sample lists some 100,000 clones, under 90% occurring once. These data originate in a study of PD-1 blockade in mismatch repair-deficient tumors. The overall study: Patients had approximately 13 mismatch repair-deficient cancer types, all previously treated and progressing.

Overall study findings and caveats: Tumor-resident clones, often absent from pretreatment blood, expanded after pembrolizumab and then contracted.

The sequencing here drew on peripheral blood, taken 30 to 36 weeks after starting pembrolizumab. The chain is built from TRBV6-5 and TRBJ1-5; D remains ambiguous. The receptor comes from an adult with mismatch repair-deficient cancer. CDR3 coding DNA: TGTGCCAGCAGGAGGGCAGCTAGCAATCAGCCCCAGCATTTT. Its protein is CASRRAASNQPQHF.